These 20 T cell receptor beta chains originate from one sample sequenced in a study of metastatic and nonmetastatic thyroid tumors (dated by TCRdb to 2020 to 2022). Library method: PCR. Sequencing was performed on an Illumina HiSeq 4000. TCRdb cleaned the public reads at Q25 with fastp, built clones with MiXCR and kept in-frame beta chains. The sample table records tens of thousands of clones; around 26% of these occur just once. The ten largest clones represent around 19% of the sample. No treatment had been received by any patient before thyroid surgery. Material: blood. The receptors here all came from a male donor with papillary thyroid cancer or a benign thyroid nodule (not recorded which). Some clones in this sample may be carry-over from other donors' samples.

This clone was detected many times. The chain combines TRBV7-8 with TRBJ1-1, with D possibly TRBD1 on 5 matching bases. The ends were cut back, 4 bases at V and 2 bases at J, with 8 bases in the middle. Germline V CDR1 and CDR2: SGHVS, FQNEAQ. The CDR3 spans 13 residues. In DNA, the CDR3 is TGTGCCAGCAGCTCGGACACTAACACTGAAGCTTTCTTT. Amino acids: CASSSDTNTEAFF.

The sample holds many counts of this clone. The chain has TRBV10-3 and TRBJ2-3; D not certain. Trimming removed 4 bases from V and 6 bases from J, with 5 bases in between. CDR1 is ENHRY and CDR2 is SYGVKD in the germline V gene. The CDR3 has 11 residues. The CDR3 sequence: CAISVSDTQYF. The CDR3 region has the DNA TGTGCCATCAGTGTATCGGATACGCAGTATTTT.

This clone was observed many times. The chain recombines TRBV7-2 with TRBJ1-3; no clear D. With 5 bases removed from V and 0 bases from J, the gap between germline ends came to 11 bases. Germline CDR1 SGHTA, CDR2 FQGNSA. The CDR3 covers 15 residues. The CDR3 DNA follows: TGTGCCAGCAGCCTTGACGGATCCTCTGGAAACACCATATATTTT. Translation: CASSLDGSSGNTIYF.

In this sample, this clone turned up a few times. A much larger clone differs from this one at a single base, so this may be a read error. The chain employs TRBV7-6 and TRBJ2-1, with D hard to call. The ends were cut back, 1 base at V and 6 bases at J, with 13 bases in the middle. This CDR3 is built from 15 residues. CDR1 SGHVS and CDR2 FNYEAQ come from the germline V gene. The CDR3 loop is CASSLGRHEVNEQFF. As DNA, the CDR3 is TGTGCCAGCAGCTTAGGCAGGCATGAGGTCAATGAGCAGTTCTTC.

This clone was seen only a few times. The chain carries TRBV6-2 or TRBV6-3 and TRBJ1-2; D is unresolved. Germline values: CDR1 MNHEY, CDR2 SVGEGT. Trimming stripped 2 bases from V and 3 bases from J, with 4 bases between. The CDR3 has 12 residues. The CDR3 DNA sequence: TGTGCCAGCAGTTACGGCTACTATGGCTACACCTTC. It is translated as CASSYGYYGYTF.

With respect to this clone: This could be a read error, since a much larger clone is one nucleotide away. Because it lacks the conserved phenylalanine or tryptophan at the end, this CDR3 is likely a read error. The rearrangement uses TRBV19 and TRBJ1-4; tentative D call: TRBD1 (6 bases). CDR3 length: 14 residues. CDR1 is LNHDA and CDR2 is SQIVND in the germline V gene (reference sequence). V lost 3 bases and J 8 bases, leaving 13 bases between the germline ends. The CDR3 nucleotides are TGTGCCAGTAGTATGTCACAGGGAAGGGAAAAACTGTTTCTT. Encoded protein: CASSMSQGREKLFL.

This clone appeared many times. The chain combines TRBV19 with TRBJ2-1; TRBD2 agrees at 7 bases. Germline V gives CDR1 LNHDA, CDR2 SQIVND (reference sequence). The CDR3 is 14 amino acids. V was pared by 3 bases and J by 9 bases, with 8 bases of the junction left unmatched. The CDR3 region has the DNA TGTGCCAGTAGTATGGGAGCGGGAAGGAGTGAGCAGTTCTTC. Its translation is CASSMGAGRSEQFF. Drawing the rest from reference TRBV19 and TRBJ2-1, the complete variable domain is DGGITQSPKYLFRKEGQNVTLSCEQNLNHDAMYWYRQDPGQGLRLIYYSQIVNDFQKGDIAEGYSVSREKKESFPLTVTSAQKNPTAFYLCASSMGAGRSEQFFGPGTRLTVL.

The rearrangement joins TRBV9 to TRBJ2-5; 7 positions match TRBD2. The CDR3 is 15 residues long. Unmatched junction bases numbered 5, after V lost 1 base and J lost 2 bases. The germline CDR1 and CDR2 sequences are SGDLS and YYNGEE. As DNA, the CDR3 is TGTGCCAGCAGCGTATGTAGGGGACTACAAGAGACCCAGTACTTC. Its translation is CASSVCRGLQETQYF.

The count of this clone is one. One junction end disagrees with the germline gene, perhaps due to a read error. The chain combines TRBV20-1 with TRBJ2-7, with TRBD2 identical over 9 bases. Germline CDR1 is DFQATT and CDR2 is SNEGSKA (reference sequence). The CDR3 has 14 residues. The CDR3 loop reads CSDRRTSVTGEHYF. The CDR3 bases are TGCAGTGATAGAAGGACTAGCGTGACCGGAGAGCATTACTTC.

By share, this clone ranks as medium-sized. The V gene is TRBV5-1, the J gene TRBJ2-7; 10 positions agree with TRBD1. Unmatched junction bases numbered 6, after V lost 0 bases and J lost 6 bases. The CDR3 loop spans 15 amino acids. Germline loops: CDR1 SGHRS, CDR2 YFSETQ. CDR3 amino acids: CASSLEGQGFGEQYF. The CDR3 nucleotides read TGCGCCAGCAGCTTGGAGGGACAGGGGTTCGGCGAGCAGTACTTC.

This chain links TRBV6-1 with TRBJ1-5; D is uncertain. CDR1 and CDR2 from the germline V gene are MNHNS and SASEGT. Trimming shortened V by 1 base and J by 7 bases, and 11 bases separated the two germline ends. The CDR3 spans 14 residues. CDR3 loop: CASSEGQVSQPQHF. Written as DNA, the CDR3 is TGTGCCAGCAGTGAAGGTCAGGTGTCCCAGCCCCAGCATTTT.

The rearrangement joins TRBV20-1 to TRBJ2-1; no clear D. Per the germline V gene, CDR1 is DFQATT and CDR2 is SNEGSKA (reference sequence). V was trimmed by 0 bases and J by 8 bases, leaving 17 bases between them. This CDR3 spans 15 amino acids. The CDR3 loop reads CSARDWHGFSYEQFF. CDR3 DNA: TGCAGTGCTAGAGATTGGCACGGGTTTTCCTATGAGCAGTTCTTC.

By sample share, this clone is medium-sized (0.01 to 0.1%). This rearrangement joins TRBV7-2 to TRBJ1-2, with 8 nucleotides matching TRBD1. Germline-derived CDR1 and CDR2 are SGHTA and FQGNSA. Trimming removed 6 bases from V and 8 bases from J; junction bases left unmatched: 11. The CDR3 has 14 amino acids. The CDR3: CASSPQGQGNGYTF. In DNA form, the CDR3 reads TGTGCCAGCAGTCCACAAGGACAGGGAAACGGCTACACCTTC.

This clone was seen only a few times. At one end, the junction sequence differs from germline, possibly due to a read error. The CDR3 coding sequence is TGTGCCAACAGTTCGAGAGGGTTTTCCTACGAGCAGTACTTC. Residues: CANSSRGFSYEQYF. V and J are TRBV6-2 or TRBV6-3 and TRBJ2-7, with a possible D match to TRBD2 (5 bases). This CDR3 has 14 residues. The V gene's germline CDR1 is MNHEY and CDR2 SVGEGT.

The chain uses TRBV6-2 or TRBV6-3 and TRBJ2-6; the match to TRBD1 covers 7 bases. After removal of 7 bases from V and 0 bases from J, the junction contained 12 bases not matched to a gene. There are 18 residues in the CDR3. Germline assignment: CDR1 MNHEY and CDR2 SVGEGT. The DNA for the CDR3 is TGTGCCAGCACCCCCCGGACAGGCCGCCTCTCTGGGGCCAACGTCCTGACTTTC. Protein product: CASTPRTGRLSGANVLTF.

CDR3 bases: TGTGCCAGCAGCTTATTCCAGGGTTTCTATGGCTACACCTTC. The encoded protein is CASSLFQGFYGYTF. The chain couples TRBV7-9 to TRBJ1-2, with D perhaps TRBD1 (5 bases). The CDR3 extends over 14 amino acids. V was cut by 2 bases and J by 4 bases, with 11 bases left in between. The germline CDR1 and CDR2 sequences are SEHNR and FQNEAQ (reference sequence).

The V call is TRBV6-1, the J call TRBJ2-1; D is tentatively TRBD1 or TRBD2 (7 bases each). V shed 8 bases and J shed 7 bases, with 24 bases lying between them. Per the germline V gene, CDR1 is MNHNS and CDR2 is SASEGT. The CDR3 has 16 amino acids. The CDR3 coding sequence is TGTGCCAGCTGCCCCAGGGGGGGTAGCTGGAGTAATGAGCAGTTCTTC. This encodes CASCPRGGSWSNEQFF.

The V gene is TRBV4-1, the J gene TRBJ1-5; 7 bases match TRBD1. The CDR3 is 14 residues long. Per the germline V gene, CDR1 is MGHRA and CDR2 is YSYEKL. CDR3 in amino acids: CDCSQPQGGQPQHF. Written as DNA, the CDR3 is TGCGACTGCAGCCAACCTCAGGGGGGGCAGCCCCAGCATTTT.

The CDR3 region has the DNA TGCAGCGTTGATGGGGACAAAAGGGGGGAGCAGTACTTC. It translates to CSVDGDKRGEQYF. This sequence joins TRBV29-1 and TRBJ2-7, with D tentatively TRBD1 (6 bases). Germline assignment: CDR1 SQVTM and CDR2 ANQGSEA. Trimming took 3 bases from V and 7 from J, leaving 16 bases between them. The CDR3 consists of 13 residues.

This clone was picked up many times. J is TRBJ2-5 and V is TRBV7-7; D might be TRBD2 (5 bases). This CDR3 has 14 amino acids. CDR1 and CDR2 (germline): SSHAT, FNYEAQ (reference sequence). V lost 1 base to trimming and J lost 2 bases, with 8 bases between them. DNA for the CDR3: TGTGCCAGCAGCTTAGGTCGGGAACAAGAGACCCAGTACTTC. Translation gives CASSLGREQETQYF.